Sequencing of this TCR beta chain was carried out in a study of cytomegalovirus exposure and HLA in healthy donors. Study in general: Counted in an early data release were about 85 million unique TCRs from HLA-typed donors.

60 Vbeta and 13 Jbeta primers were used in PCR. Only in-frame clones appear in the TCRdb table, and some are missing; sequencing was by immunoSEQ multiplex PCR. The sample table sets out 45,000 to 60,000 clones. Germline V CDR1 and CDR2: SGHKS, YYEKEE (reference sequence). This CDR3 has 14 amino acids. General study findings and limits: The authors enumerated around 150 TCR beta chains as linked to cytomegalovirus.

About this clone itself: As yet, its antigen is unknown.

The sequence derives from a woman aged 40-49 years in good health and CMV-seronegative. V gene TRBV5-5 combines with J gene TRBJ2-5; TRBD2 matches at 9 bases. Matching the DNA end better, TRBJ2-7 makes the J call doubtful. The sequenced sample was PBMCs. CDR3 sequence reads: CASSLASGAYEQYF. DNA for the CDR3: TGTGCCAGCAGCTTGGCTAGCGGGGCCTACGAGCAGTACTTC.